The clone carrying this T cell receptor beta chain has just one count. What it recognizes is unknown. This record belongs to a study of CD8 T cells in ankylosing spondylitis. The germline V gene encodes CDR1 SGHRS and CDR2 YFSETQ. V lost 2 bases to trimming and J lost 0 bases; unmatched junction nucleotides: 5. The CDR3 is made up of 15 amino acids. Overall study findings and caveats: Clones linked to the disease showed a CD8+ phenotype. They occurred at relatively low frequencies in peripheral blood. Characteristic of ankylosing spondylitis blood, it appeared, was a TCR beta motif comprising about eight highly homologous variants. A subset of motif variants has previously been described in the synovial fluid and blood of reactive arthritis.

Libraries for TCR beta were made by quantitative 5'-RACE with molecular barcodes. TCRdb recomputed calls from the 5' RACE reads with MiXCR, one row per CDR3 protein. The sample holds about 250,000 distinct CDR3 sequences, about 20% seen once. Sequenced input: blood, either unsorted or a sorted T cell fraction (not recorded which). The V and J genes are TRBV5-1 and TRBJ2-7; 7 bases fit TRBD1. The receptor comes from a male donor with ankylosing spondylitis or in good health (not recorded which). In nucleotides, the CDR3 is TGCGCCAGCAGCTTCCGAGGGGACAGCTCCTACGAGCAGTACTTC. Amino acids: CASSFRGDSSYEQYF.